The 21 T cell receptor beta chains below all came from one sample that was sequenced in a study of blood T cell repertoires in COVID-19. Clones were read by immunoSEQ multiplex PCR, and TCRdb kept only the in-frame ones, dropping some. This sample has approximately 49,000 clones, with approximately 84% found just once. The sample consisted of peripheral blood. The receptors stem from a man aged 45-65 years with acute or convalescent COVID-19.

V and J are TRBV6-6 and TRBJ2-5; tentatively, D is TRBD1 (6 bases). In germline, CDR1 is MNHNY, CDR2 SVGAGI (reference sequence). V gave up 7 bases and J gave up 5 bases, with 17 bases separating them. There are 14 residues in the CDR3. CDR3 residues: CASIDSRGGETQYF. CDR3 coding DNA: TGTGCCAGCATCGATAGCAGGGGCGGCGAGACCCAGTACTTC.

The CDR3 reads CTSSPKPTGLNQPQHF. As DNA, the CDR3 is TGCACCAGCAGCCCAAAACCGACAGGGCTCAATCAGCCCCAGCATTTT. The chain uses TRBV1 and TRBJ1-5; no DNA check was done on the table's D call, TRBD1. TRBV1 is noted as a pseudogene. CDR3 length: 16 amino acids.

This clone was observed once. This rearrangement joins TRBV6-1 to TRBJ1-1; D possibly corresponds to TRBD1 (6 bases). The CDR3 covers 15 residues. Deletions cut 3 bases from V and 0 bases from J, with 11 bases between. Per germline, CDR1 MNHNS and CDR2 SASEGT. CDR3: CASSDGQHLNTEAFF. In nucleotides, the CDR3 is TGTGCCAGCAGTGACGGACAGCACCTGAACACTGAAGCTTTCTTT.

V and J are TRBV4-1 and TRBJ2-3, with D maybe TRBD1 (5 bases). V was cut by 4 bases and J by 4 bases, with 12 bases left in between. CDR1 and CDR2 (germline): MGHRA, YSYEKL. The length of the CDR3 is 14 residues. As DNA, the CDR3 is TGCGCCAGCAGCCCCCCTGTACAGGCAGATACGCAGTATTTT. This gives the protein CASSPPVQADTQYF.

Only a few counts were recorded for this clone. J is TRBJ1-1 and V is TRBV7-9, with D possibly matching TRBD1 (5 bases). This CDR3 is 14 amino acids long. The V end lost 3 bases, the J end lost 5 bases, and 13 bases lay between the germline ends. CDR1 SEHNR and CDR2 FQNEAQ come from the germline V gene (reference sequence). The CDR3, as DNA: TGTGCCAGCAGCTTTGGCGGGGGGAAAACTGAAGCTTTCTTT. It yields the protein CASSFGGGKTEAFF.

This rearrangement joins TRBV12-3 or TRBV12-4 to TRBJ2-5, with D maybe TRBD2 (6 bases). This CDR3 comprises 13 residues. V lost 8 bases, J lost 2 bases, and 12 bases lay in between. The CDR3 bases are TGTGCCAGCGGCCCGGGACTTCAAGAGACCCAGTACTTC. Protein sequence: CASGPGLQETQYF.

The chain carries TRBV18 and TRBJ2-3; D unresolved. The CDR3 sequence is 13 residues long. CDR1 and CDR2 from the germline V gene are KGHSH and LQKENI. V gave up 2 bases and J gave up 2 bases, with 5 bases separating them. This CDR3 is CASSPVLTDTQYF. The CDR3 region has the DNA TGTGCCAGCTCACCAGTACTCACAGATACGCAGTATTTT.

CDR3 sequence (DNA): TGTGCCAGCAGTGCCCTTTTTAGCGGGAGCACAGATACGCAGTATTTT. This gives the protein CASSALFSGSTDTQYF. The chain uses TRBV6-1 and TRBJ2-3; TRBD2 matches 7 bases. Germline CDR1 and CDR2: MNHNS and SASEGT. V was clipped by 4 bases and J by 0 bases; unmatched bases: 7. The CDR3 has 16 residues.

The chain recombines TRBV12-3 or TRBV12-4 with TRBJ2-2, with TRBD1 matching over 8 bases. The CDR3 totals 13 residues. Trimming removed 5 bases from V and 8 bases from J; junction bases left unmatched: 4. CDR3 in DNA: TGTGCCAGCAGTCAGGGGGCTGTAGGGGAGCTGTTTTTT. Translated, it gives CASSQGAVGELFF.

The CDR3 DNA sequence: TGTGCCAGCAGCCACCCTTATGCGGGAGGGCTCGAGCAGTACTTC. Its translation is CASSHPYAGGLEQYF. The chain combines TRBV6-5 with TRBJ2-7, with TRBD2 matching 9 bases. The junction had 12 bases not matched to a gene; V was cut back by 6 bases and J by 6 bases. Germline V CDR1 and CDR2: MNHEY, SVGAGI. CDR3 length: 15 residues.

The chain has TRBV29-1 and TRBJ2-2, with a tentative D call TRBD1 (6 bases). CDR1 and CDR2 (germline): SQVTM, ANQGSEA. V dropped 6 bases and J dropped 5 bases, with 10 bases sitting between them. The CDR3 spans 12 residues. CDR3 DNA sequence: TGCAGCGTAAAACAGGGAACCGGGGAGCTGTTTTTT. Its protein product is CSVKQGTGELFF.

The V call is TRBV9, the J call TRBJ2-1, with TRBD2 identical over 11 bases. J lost 8 bases, V lost 0 bases, and 10 bases had no gene match. Germline CDR1 reads SGDLS; CDR2 reads YYNGEE. This CDR3 contains 17 residues. In DNA form, the CDR3 reads TGTGCCAGCAGCGTAGGGCCTTTAGCGGGAGGGCTCCATGAGCAGTTCTTC. Protein: CASSVGPLAGGLHEQFF.

The V and J genes are TRBV2 and TRBJ1-3, with D maybe TRBD1 (6 bases). Germline CDR1 reads SNHLY; CDR2 reads FYNNEI. The CDR3 sequence is 14 residues long. Trimming stripped 7 bases from V and 0 bases from J, with 10 bases between. The chain's CDR3 is CASIGQTSGNTIYF. CDR3 nucleotides: TGTGCCAGCATCGGACAGACCTCTGGAAACACCATATATTTT.

The V call is TRBV29-1, the J call TRBJ1-3; TRBD1 is a possible D gene (5 bases). Germline V gene lookup returns CDR1 SQVTM and CDR2 ANQGSEA. Trimming removed 4 bases at V and 0 bases at J, with 7 bases between. The CDR3 length is 13 residues. The CDR3 DNA reads TGCAGCGTTGGACAGACCTCTGGAAACACCATATATTTT. It encodes CSVGQTSGNTIYF.

The chain has TRBV29-1 and TRBJ1-1, with 7 bases lining up with TRBD1. Germline CDR1 SQVTM, CDR2 ANQGSEA. V dropped 3 bases and J dropped 3; count of bases not matched to a gene: 4. This CDR3 has 13 residues. CDR3 loop: CSVEKGADTEAFF. The CDR3 DNA reads as TGCAGCGTTGAGAAGGGGGCCGACACTGAAGCTTTCTTT.

In regard to this clone: Sequence at one end of the junction differs from germline and may be a read error. The chain has TRBV2 and TRBJ1-4, with D possibly TRBD1 on 6 matching bases. The CDR3 runs to 13 residues. CDR1 SNHLY and CDR2 FYNNEI come from the germline V gene. The CDR3 sequence: CASIGTTNEKLFF. The CDR3 DNA sequence: TGTGCCAGCATCGGGACAACGAATGAAAAACTGTTTTTT.

The CDR3 nucleotides are TGTGCCAGCAGCCAAGAGGACAGCTCTGGGGCCAACGTCCTGACTTTC. Translated, it gives CASSQEDSSGANVLTF. The chain joins TRBV4-2 to TRBJ2-6, with D perhaps TRBD1 (6 bases). There are 16 residues in the CDR3. The germline CDR1 and CDR2 sequences are LGHNA and YNFKEQ. Trimming took off 0 bases at V and 0 bases at J, with 6 bases between the two ends.

The chain couples TRBV5-1 to TRBJ2-1, with 9 bases fitting TRBD1. The CDR3 has 16 amino acids. V lost 2 bases, J lost 2 bases, and 5 bases stayed unmatched. From germline, CDR1 is SGHRS and CDR2 YFSETQ. The chain's CDR3 is CASSLTGTGTYNEQFF. Written as DNA, the CDR3 is TGCGCCAGCAGCTTAACCGGGACAGGGACCTACAATGAGCAGTTCTTC.

As concerns this clone: One junction end disagrees with the germline gene, perhaps due to a read error. The chain uses TRBV29-1 and TRBJ2-2, with 7 bases aligning to TRBD2. The germline gives CDR1 SQVTM, CDR2 ANQGSEA. The CDR3 runs to 13 residues. CDR3 in amino acids: CRVDLAATGELFF. CDR3 nucleotide sequence: TGCAGGGTTGACCTAGCGGCCACCGGGGAGCTGTTTTTT.

This chain uses TRBV14 with TRBJ1-1; D is possibly TRBD1 (6 bases). The CDR3 runs to 14 residues. V lost 3 bases to trimming and J lost 6 bases, with 14 bases between them. The germline CDR1 and CDR2 sequences are SGHDN and FVKESK. In DNA, the CDR3 is TGTGCCAGCAGCCAGTTAGGGGGGAGGGCTGAAGCTTTCTTT. It is translated as CASSQLGGRAEAFF.

The chain employs TRBV5-6 and TRBJ2-7, with 8 bases that match TRBD1. The CDR3 covers 13 residues. Per the germline V gene, CDR1 is SGHDT and CDR2 is YYEEEE. The J segment lost 1 base and the V segment lost 7 bases, leaving 4 bases of the junction unmatched. The CDR3 coding sequence is TGTGCCAGCGCCCGGGACAGGTCCTACGAGCAGTACTTC. It translates to CASARDRSYEQYF.